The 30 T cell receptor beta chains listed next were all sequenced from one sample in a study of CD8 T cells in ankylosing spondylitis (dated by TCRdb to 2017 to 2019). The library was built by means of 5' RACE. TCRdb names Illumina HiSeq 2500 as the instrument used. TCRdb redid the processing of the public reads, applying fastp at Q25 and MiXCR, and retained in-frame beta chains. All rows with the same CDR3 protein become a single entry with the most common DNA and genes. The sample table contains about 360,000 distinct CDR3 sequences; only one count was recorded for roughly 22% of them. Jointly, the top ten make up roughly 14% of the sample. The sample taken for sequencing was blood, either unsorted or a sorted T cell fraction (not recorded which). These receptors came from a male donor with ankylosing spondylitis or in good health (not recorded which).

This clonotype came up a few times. CDR3 DNA: TGTGCCAGCAGATTGATTCTGGGCTATAATTCACCCCTCCACTTT. It codes for CASRLILGYNSPLHF. This chain uses TRBV27 with TRBJ1-6; D unresolved. The length of the CDR3 is 15 residues. V lost 6 bases, J lost 3 bases, and 12 bases lay in between. The germline V gene encodes CDR1 MNHEY and CDR2 SMNVEV (reference sequence).

The CDR3, as DNA: TGCGCCAGCAGCCAAGATTCGCTAGCGGGCTCCTACAATGAGCAGTTCTTC. This codes for CASSQDSLAGSYNEQFF. The chain uses TRBV4-1 and TRBJ2-1, with 8 bases that match TRBD2. CDR3 length equals 17 residues. Trimming at V came to 0 bases and at J to 0 bases, leaving 4 bases not matched to a gene. Germline CDR1 is MGHRA and CDR2 is YSYEKL.

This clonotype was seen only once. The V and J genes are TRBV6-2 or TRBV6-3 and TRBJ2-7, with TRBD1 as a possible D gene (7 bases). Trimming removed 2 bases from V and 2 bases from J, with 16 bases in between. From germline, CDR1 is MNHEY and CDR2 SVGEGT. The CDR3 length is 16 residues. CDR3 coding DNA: TGTGCCAGCAGTTACACACTCGCGGGACAGACCTACGAGCAGTACTTC. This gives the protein CASSYTLAGQTYEQYF.

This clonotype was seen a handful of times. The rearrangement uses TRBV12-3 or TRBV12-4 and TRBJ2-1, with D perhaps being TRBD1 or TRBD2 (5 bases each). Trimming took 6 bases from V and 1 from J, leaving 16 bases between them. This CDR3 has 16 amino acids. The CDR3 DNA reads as TGTGCCAGCAGGCTGAAGGGACCGTCTTCCTACAATGAGCAGTTCTTC. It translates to CASRLKGPSSYNEQFF.

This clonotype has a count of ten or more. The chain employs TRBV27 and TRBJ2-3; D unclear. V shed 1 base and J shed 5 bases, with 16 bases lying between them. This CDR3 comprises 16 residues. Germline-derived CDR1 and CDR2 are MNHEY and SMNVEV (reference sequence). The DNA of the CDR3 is TGTGCCAGCAGTTTATTCGGCCTCACGATAGTAGATACGCAGTATTTT. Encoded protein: CASSLFGLTIVDTQYF.

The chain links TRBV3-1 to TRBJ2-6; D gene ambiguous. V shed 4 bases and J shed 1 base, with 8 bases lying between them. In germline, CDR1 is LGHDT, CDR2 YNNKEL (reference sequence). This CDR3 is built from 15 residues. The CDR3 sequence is CASSPPYSGANVLTF. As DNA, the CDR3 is TGTGCCAGCAGCCCGCCCTATTCTGGGGCCAACGTCCTGACTTTC.

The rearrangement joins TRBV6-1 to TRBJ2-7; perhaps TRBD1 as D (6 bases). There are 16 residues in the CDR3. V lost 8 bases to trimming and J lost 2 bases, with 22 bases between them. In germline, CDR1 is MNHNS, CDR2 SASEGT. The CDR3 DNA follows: TGTGCCAGCCAACTACCGGGACACCAAACCGCCTACGAGCAGTACTTC. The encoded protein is CASQLPGHQTAYEQYF.

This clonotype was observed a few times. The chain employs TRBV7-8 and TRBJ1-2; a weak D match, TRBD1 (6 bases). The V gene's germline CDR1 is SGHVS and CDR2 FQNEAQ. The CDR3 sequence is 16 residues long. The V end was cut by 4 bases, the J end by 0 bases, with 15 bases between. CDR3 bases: TGTGCCAGCAGCTGGGGGGGGGACACCTCTAACTATGGCTACACCTTC. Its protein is CASSWGGDTSNYGYTF.

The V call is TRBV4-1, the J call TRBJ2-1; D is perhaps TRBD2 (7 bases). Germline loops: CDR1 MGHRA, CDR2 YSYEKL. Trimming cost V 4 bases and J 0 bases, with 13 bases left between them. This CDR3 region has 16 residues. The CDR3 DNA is TGCGCCAGCAGCCTCGGGGGGCAAAGCTCCTACAATGAGCAGTTCTTC. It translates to CASSLGGQSSYNEQFF.

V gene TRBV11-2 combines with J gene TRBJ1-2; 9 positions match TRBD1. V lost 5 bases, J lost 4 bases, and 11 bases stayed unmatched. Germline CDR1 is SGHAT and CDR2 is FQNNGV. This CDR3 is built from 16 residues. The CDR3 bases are TGTGCCAGCAGCCAGCCCGTACAGGGGGCTTCCTATGGCTACACCTTC. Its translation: CASSQPVQGASYGYTF.

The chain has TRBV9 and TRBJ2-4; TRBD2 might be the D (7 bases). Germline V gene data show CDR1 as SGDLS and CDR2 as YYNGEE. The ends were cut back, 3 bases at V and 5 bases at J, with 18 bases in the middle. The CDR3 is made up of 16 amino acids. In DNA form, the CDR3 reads TGTGCCAGCAGCGGCCTCTTAGGGGGGGCGGAAAACATTCAGTACTTC. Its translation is CASSGLLGGAENIQYF.

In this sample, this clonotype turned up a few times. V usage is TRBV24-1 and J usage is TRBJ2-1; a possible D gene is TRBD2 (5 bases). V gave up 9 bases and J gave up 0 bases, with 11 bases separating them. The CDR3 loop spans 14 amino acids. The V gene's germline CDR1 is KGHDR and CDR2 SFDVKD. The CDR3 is CATAGQSSYNEQFF. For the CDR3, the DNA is TGTGCCACCGCGGGCCAGAGCTCCTACAATGAGCAGTTCTTC.

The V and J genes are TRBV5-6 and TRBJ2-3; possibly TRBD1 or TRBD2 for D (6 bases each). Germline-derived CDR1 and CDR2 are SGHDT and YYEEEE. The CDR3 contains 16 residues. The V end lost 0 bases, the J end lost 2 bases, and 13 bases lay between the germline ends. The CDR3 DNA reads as TGTGCCAGCAGCTTGGCGGGGGCGCTTTACACAGATACGCAGTATTTT. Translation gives CASSLAGALYTDTQYF. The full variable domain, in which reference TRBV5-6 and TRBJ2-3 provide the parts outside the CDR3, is DAGVTQSPTHLIKTRGQQVTLRCSPKSGHDTVSWYQQALGQGPQFIFQYYEEEERQRGNFPDRFSGHQFPNYSSELNVNALLLGDSALYLCASSLAGALYTDTQYFGPGTRLTVL.

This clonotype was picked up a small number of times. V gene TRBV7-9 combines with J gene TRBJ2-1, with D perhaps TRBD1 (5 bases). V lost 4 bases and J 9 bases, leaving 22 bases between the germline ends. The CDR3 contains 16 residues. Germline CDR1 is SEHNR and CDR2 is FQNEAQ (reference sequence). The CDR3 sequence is CASSSGHSGAIFEQFF. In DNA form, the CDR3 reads TGTGCCAGCAGCTCCGGACACTCAGGAGCAATCTTTGAGCAGTTCTTC.

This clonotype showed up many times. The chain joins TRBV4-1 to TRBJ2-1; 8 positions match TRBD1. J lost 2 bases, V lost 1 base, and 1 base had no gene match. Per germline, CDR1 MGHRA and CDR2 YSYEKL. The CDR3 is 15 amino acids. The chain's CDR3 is CASSQGTGPYNEQFF. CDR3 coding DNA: TGCGCCAGCAGCCAAGGGACAGGGCCCTACAATGAGCAGTTCTTC.

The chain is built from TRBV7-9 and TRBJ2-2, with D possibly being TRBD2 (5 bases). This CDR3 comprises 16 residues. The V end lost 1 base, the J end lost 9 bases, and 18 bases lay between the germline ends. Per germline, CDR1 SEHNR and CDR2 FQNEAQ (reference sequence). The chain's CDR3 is CASSLGFGLNYWELFF. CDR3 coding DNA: TGTGCCAGCAGCTTAGGGTTTGGACTGAACTATTGGGAGCTGTTTTTT.

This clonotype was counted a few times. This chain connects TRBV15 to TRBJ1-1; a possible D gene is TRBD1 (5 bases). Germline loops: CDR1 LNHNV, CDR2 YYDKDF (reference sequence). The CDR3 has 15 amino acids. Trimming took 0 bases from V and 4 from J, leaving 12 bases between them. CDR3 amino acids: CATSRDRSGGTEAFF. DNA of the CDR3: TGTGCCACCAGCAGAGACAGATCCGGGGGCACTGAAGCTTTCTTT.

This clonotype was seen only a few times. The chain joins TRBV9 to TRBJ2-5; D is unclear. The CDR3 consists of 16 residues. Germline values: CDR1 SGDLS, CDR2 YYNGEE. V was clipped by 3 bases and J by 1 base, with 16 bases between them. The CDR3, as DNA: TGTGCCAGCAGCGGGCCGGATGGCGGCTTCCAAGAGACCCAGTACTTC. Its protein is CASSGPDGGFQETQYF.

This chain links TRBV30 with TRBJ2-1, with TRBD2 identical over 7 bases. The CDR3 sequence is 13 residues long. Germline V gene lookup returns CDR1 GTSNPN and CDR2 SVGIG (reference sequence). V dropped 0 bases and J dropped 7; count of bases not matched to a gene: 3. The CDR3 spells CAWSVGGGNEQFF. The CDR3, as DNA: TGTGCCTGGAGTGTGGGGGGAGGGAATGAGCAGTTCTTC.

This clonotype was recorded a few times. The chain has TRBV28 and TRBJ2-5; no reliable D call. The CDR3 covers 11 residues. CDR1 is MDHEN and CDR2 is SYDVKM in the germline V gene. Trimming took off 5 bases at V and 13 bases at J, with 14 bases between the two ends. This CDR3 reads CASSTLRDLYF. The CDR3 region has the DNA TGTGCCAGCAGTACGCTACGAGACCTGTACTTC.

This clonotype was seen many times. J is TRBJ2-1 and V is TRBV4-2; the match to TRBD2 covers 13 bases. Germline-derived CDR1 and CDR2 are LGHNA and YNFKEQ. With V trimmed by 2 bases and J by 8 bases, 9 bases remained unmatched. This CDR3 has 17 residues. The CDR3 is CASSQKTSGGGVDEQFF. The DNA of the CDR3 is TGTGCCAGCAGCCAAAAAACTAGCGGGGGGGGCGTCGATGAGCAGTTCTTC.

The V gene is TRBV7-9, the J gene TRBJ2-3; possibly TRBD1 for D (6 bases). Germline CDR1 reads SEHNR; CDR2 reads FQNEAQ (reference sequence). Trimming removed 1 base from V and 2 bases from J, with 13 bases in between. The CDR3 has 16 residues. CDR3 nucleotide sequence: TGTGCCAGCAGCTTAGGGGGGCCGACCTCCACAGATACGCAGTATTTT. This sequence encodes CASSLGGPTSTDTQYF.

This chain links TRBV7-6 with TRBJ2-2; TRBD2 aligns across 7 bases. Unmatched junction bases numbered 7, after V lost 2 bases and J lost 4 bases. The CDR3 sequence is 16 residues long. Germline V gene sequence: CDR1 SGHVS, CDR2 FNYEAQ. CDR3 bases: TGTGCCAGCAGCTTACGCCGGGGGGAAATCACCGGGGAGCTGTTTTTT. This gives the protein CASSLRRGEITGELFF.

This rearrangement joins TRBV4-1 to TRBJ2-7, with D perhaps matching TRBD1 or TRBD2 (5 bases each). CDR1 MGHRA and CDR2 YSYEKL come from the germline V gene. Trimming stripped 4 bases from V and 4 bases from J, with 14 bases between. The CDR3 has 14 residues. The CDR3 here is CASSLGVREYEQYF. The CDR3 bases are TGCGCCAGCAGCCTAGGGGTCAGGGAGTACGAGCAGTACTTC.

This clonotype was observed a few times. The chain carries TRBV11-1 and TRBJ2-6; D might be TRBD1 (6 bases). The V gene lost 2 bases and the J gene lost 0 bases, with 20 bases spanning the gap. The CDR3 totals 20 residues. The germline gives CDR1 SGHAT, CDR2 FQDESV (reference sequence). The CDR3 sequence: CASSLRSSAGALSGANVLTF. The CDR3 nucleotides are TGTGCCAGCAGCTTAAGAAGCAGCGCAGGGGCGCTCTCTGGGGCCAACGTCCTGACTTTC.

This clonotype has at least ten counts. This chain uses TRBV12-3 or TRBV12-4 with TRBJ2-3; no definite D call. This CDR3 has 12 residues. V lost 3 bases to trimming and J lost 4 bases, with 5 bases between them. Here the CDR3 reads CASSLGSDTQYF. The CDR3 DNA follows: TGTGCCAGCAGTTTGGGTTCAGATACGCAGTATTTT.

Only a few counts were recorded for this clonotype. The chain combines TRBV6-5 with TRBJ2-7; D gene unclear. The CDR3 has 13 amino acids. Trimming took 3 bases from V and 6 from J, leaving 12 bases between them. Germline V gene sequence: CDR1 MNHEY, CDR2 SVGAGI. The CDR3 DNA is TGTGCCAGCAGTTATGCCGAATCCCTCGAGCAGTACTTC. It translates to CASSYAESLEQYF.

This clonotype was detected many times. CDR3 protein: CASSVDSGVVYNEQFF. The DNA of the CDR3 is TGTGCCAGCAGCGTAGACAGCGGGGTGGTCTACAATGAGCAGTTCTTC. V usage is TRBV9 and J usage is TRBJ2-1; 7 bases fit TRBD2. V was clipped by 0 bases and J by 3 bases; unmatched bases: 6. The CDR3 extends over 16 amino acids. Germline CDR1 and CDR2: SGDLS and YYNGEE.

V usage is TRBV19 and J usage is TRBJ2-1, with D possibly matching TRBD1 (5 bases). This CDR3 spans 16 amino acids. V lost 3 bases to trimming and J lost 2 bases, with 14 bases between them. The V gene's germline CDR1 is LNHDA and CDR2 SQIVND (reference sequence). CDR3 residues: CASSMEPGMPYNEQFF. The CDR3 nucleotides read TGTGCCAGTAGTATGGAACCAGGGATGCCCTACAATGAGCAGTTCTTC.

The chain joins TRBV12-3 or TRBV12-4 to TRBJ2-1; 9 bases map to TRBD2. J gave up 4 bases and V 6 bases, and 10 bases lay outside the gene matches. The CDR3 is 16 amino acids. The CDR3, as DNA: TGTGCCAGCAGCAATTCGCCTAGCGGGATTTACAATGAGCAGTTCTTC. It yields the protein CASSNSPSGIYNEQFF.